The TCR beta chain under discussion was sequenced for a study of CD4 T cells in relation to SARS-CoV-2 and coronaviruses. Study information: After nine to eleven days of antigen culture, PBMC TCR beta CDR3s were sequenced. The negative reference was HIV-1 Nef peptide pool or peptide-free culture.

Concerning this clone itself: Its specificity is not known.

General observations from the study: Crossreactivity was assessed only for spike protein, not other viral proteins. Samples before the pandemic and after infection were not matched within any donor.

The CDR3 covers 13 residues. The ends were cut back, 5 bases at V and 1 base at J, with 9 bases in the middle. TCRdb's copy holds only in-frame clones and misses some; the assay was immunoSEQ multiplex PCR. Here the sample spans tens of thousands of clones, less than 80% being singletons. The unexposed donors gave CD4+ T cells in about 2010-2019, prior to COVID-19. The cells were cultured for approximately ten days before CD4+ T cells were isolated. The TCR originated in a human donor in good health. Input material: CD4+ T cells from PBMCs, cultured in vitro. The chain is built from TRBV12-3 or TRBV12-4 and TRBJ2-7; no reliable D call. CDR3 protein: CASSRMLSYEQYF. The CDR3, as DNA: TGTGCCAGCAGTCGTATGCTTTCCTACGAGCAGTACTTC.